This T cell receptor beta chain was identified in a study of blood T cell repertoires in COVID-19. Enrollees, about 18 to 90 years old, lived in 24 US areas. Cohort 3 recovered donors had two negative PCRs, clearance, or symptom resolution. Generated by immunoSEQ multiplex PCR, the TCRdb table keeps only in-frame clones and is missing some. The table shows about 290,000 clones, with approximately 91% occurring only once. V lost 3 bases to trimming and J lost 0 bases; unmatched junction nucleotides: 5. The CDR3 loop spans 16 amino acids. Germline loops: CDR1 SGDLS, CDR2 YYNGEE. Sequenced material: PBMCs or T cells enriched from blood (not recorded which). The chain is built from TRBV9 and TRBJ2-1; the match to TRBD2 covers 8 bases. The TCR was taken from a middle-aged woman who had recovered from COVID-19. The CDR3 DNA follows: TGTGCCAGCAGCGAAACCGGGACTAGCTCCTACAATGAGCAGTTCTTC. Translation: CASSETGTSSYNEQFF.